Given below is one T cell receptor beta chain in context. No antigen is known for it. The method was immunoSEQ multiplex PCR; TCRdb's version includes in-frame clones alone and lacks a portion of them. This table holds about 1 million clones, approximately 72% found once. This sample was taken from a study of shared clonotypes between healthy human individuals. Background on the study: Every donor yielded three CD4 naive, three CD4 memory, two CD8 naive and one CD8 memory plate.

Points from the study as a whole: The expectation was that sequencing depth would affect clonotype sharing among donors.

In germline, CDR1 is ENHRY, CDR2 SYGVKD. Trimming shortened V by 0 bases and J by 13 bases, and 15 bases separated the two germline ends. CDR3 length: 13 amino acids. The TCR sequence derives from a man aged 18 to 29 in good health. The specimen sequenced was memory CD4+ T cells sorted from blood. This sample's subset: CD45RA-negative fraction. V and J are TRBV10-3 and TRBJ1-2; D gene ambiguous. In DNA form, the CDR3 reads TGTGCCATCAGTGAGTCTGGCGACGGCCCGGGCACCTTC. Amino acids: CAISESGDGPGTF.